This TCR beta chain comes out of a study of T-cell reconstitution after alpha-beta-depleted transplantation in children. V was clipped by 7 bases and J by 2 bases; unmatched bases: 9. Germline values: CDR1 DFQATT, CDR2 SNEGSKA (reference sequence). CDR3 size: 16 residues. As it was prepared, the TCRbeta library received unique molecular identifiers. In TCRdb, the PCR reads were re-called with MiXCR into one record per CDR3 protein. The table shows about 370,000 distinct CDR3 sequences, with just over 20% occurring only once. The chain combines TRBV20-1 with TRBJ2-2; TRBD2 matches at 11 bases. The input for sequencing was PBMCs from the stem cell graft donor, taken from the stem cell graft. The receptor's source is a human donor who donated a stem cell graft to a child with acute myeloid leukemia. The DNA for the CDR3 is TGCAGTGTTACTAGCGGGAGTACGACCAACACCGGGGAGCTGTTTTTT. Protein sequence: CSVTSGSTTNTGELFF.